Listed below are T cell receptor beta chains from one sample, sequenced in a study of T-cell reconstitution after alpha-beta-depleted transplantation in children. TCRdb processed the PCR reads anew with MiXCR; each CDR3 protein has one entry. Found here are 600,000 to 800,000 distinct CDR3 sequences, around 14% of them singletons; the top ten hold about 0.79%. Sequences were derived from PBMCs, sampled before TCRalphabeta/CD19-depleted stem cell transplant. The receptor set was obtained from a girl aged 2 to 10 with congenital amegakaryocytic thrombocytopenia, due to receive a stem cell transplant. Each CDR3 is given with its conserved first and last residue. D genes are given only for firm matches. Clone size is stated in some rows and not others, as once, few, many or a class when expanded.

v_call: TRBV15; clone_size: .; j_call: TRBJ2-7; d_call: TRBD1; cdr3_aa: CATSRDRSKIDRVGYEQYF; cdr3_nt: TGTGCCACCAGCAGAGATCGCTCCAAAATCGACAGGGTAGGCTACGAGCAGTACTTC
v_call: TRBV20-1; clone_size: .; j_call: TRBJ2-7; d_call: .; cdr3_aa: CSARDSGGAYEQYF; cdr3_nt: TGCAGTGCTAGAGATTCTGGCGGGGCCTACGAGCAGTACTTC
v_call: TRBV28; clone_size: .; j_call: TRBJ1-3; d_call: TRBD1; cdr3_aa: CASSSSEDRAGNTIYF; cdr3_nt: TGTGCCAGCAGTTCCTCCGAGGACAGGGCTGGAAACACCATATATTTT
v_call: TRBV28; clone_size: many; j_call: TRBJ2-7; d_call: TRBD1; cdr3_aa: CASSAVDRGGRSCEQYF; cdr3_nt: TGTGCCAGCAGTGCCGTGGACAGGGGTGGTAGGTCTTGCGAGCAGTACTTC
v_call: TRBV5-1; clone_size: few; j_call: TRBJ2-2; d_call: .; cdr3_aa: CASSLQWNTGELFF; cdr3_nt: TGCGCCAGCAGCTTACAGTGGAACACCGGGGAGCTGTTTTTT
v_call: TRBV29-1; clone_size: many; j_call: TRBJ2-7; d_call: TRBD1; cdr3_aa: CSVGTDHEQYF; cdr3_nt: TGCAGCGTCGGGACAGATCACGAGCAGTACTTC
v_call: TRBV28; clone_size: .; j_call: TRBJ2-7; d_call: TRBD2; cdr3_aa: CASRRLAGILTLYEQYF; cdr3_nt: TGTGCCAGCAGAAGACTAGCGGGCATACTAACTTTATACGAGCAGTACTTC
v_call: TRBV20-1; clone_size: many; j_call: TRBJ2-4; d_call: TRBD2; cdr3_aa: CSAGRRASGRTIQYF; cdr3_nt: TGCAGTGCTGGAAGAAGGGCTAGCGGGAGGACAATCCAGTACTTC
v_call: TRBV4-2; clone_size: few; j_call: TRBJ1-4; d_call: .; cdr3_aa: CASSQEGWINEKLFF; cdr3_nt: TGTGCCAGCAGCCAAGAGGGCTGGATTAATGAAAAACTGTTTTTT
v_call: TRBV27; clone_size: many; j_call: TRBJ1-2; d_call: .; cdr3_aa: CASSFGAYGYTF; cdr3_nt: TGTGCCAGCAGTTTCGGGGCCTATGGCTACACCTTC
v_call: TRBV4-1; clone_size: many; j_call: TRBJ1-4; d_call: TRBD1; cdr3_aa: CASSQGGTGPEKLFF; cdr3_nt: TGCGCCAGCAGCCAAGGGGGGACAGGCCCTGAAAAACTGTTTTTT
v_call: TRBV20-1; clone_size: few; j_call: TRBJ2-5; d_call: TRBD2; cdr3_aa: CSARSGLAGGGETQYF; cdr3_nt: TGCAGTGCTAGGTCCGGACTAGCGGGAGGTGGGGAGACCCAGTACTTC
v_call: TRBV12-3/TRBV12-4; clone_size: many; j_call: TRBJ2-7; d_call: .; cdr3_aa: CASSFWSGDNEQYF; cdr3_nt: TGTGCCAGCAGTTTCTGGTCGGGGGACAACGAGCAGTACTTC
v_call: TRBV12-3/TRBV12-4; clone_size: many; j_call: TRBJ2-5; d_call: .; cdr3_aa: CASRIQGEETQYF; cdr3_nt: TGTGCCAGCAGGATCCAAGGGGAAGAGACCCAGTACTTC
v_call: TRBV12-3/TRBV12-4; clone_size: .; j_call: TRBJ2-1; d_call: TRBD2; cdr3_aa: CASSSTSGLAVLRGGRFF; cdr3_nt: TGTGCCAGCAGTTCGACATCGGGACTAGCGGTTTTAAGAGGGGGACGGTTCTTC
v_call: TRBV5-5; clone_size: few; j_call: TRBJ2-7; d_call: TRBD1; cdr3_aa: CASSRSGTGDLRIYEQYF; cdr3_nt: TGTGCCAGCAGTCGGTCCGGGACAGGGGATTTGAGGATCTACGAGCAGTACTTC
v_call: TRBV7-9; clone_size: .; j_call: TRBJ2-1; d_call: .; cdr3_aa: CASSLQADEQFF; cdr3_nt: TGTGCCAGCAGCCTACAGGCCGATGAGCAGTTCTTC
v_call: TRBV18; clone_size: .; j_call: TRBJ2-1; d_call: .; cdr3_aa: CASSRTKSNNEQFF; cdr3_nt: TGTGCCAGCTCACGTACGAAAAGTAACAATGAGCAGTTCTTC
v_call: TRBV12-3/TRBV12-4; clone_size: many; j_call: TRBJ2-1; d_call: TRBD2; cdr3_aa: CASTRMPRTSGMYEQFF; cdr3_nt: TGTGCCAGCACTAGGATGCCCAGGACTAGCGGGATGTATGAGCAGTTCTTC
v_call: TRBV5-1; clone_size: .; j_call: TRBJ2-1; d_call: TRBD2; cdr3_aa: CASSLSGTSGVNEQFF; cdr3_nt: TGCGCCAGCAGCTTGTCTGGGACTAGCGGGGTCAATGAGCAGTTCTTC
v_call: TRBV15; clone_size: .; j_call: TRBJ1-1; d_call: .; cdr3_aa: CATSRKRKGYTEAFF; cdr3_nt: TGTGCCACCAGCAGAAAAAGAAAGGGGTACACTGAAGCTTTCTTT
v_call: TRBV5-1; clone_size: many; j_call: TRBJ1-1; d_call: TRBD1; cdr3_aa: CASSLTGGMNTEAFF; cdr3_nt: TGCGCCAGCAGCTTGACAGGGGGAATGAACACTGAAGCTTTCTTT